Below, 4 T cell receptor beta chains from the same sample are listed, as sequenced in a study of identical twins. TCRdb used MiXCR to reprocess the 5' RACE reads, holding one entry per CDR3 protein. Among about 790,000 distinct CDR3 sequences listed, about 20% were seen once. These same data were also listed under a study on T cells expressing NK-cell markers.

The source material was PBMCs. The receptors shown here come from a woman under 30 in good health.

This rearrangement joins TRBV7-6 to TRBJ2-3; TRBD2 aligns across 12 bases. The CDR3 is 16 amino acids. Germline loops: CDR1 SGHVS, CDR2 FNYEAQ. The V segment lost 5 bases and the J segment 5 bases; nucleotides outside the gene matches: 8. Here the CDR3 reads CASSLRLAGAQDTQYF. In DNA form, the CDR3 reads TGTGCCAGCAGCCTCAGACTAGCGGGGGCTCAAGATACGCAGTATTTT.

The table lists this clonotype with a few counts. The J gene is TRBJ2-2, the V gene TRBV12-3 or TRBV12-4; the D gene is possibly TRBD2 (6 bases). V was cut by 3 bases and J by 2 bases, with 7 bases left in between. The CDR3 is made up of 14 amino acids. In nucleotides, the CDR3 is TGTGCCAGCAGTTTTGCGGGAAACACCGGGGAGCTGTTTTTT. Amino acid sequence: CASSFAGNTGELFF.

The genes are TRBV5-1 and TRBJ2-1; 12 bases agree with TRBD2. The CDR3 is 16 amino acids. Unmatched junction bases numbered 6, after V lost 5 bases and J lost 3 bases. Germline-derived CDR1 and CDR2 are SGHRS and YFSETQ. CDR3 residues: CASSRTSGDIYNEQFF. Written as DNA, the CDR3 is TGCGCCAGCAGTAGGACTAGCGGGGATATCTACAATGAGCAGTTCTTC.

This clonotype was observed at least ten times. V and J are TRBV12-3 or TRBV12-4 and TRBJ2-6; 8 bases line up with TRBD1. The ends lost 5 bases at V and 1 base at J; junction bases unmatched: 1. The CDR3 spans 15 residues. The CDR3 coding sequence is TGTGCCAGCAGTCGGACAGGGTCTGGGGCCAACGTCCTGACTTTC. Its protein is CASSRTGSGANVLTF.